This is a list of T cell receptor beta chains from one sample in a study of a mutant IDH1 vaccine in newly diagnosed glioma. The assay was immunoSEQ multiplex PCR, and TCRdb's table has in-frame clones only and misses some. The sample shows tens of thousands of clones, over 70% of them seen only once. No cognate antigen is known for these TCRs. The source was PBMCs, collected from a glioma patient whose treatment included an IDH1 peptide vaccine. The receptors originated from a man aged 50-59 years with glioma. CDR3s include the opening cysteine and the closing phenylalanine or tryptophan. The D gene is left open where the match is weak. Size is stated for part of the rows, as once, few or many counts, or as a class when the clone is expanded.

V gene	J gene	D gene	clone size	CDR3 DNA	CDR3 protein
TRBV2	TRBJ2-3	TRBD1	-	TGTGCCAGCAGCCGGGACAGGGTGGCAGATACGCAGTATTTT	CASSRDRVADTQYF
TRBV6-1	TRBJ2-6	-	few	TGTGCCAGCATCTGGTACTCTGGGGCCAACGTCCTGACTTTC	CASIWYSGANVLTF
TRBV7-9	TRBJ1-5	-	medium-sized	TGTGCCAGCAGCTTAGGTGGGGATTATAGCAATCAGCCCCAGCATTTT	CASSLGGDYSNQPQHF
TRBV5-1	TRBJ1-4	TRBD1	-	TGCGCCAGCAGCTCCGGACAGGGCTATAATGAAAAACTGTTTTTT	CASSSGQGYNEKLFF
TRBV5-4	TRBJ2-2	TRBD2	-	TGTGCCAGCAGAGGGGTAGCGGGGGCCGGAACCGGGGAGCTGTTTTTT	CASRGVAGAGTGELFF
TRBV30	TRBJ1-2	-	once	TGTGCCTGGAACCCAACATACTATATGGGCTACACCTTC	CAWNPTYYMGYTF
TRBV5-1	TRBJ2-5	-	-	TGCGCCAGCAGCTTGTGGCTCGTGGAACAAGAGACCCAGTACTTC	CASSLWLVEQETQYF
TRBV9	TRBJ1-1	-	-	TGTGCCAGCAACAGGGTAGCGAACACTGAAGCTTTCTTT	CASNRVANTEAFF
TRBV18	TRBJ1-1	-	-	TGTGCCAGCTCACCGGGTACAGGCGATAACACTGAAGCTTTCTTT	CASSPGTGDNTEAFF
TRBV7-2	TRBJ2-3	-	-	TGTGCCAGCGCCCGGGGGGCCCCAGATACGCAGTATTTT	CASARGAPDTQYF
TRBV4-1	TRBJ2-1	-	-	TGCGCCAGCAGCCATTCTCGACTGGTTATTGAGCAGTTCTTC	CASSHSRLVIEQFF
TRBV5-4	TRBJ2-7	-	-	TGTGCCAGCAGCCCGGGGGTCGGAGACGAGCAGTACTTC	CASSPGVGDEQYF
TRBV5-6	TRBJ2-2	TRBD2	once	TGTGCCAGCGGGGGGGGGACCGGGGAGCTGTTTTTT	CASGGGTGELFF
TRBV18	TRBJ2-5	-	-	TGTGCCAGCTCACGGGCGGAAGAAGAGACCCAGTACTTC	CASSRAEEETQYF
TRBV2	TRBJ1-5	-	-	TGTGCCAGCAGTGTCTGGAGTTGGAGGGTTGGGAGCAATCAGCCCCAGCATTTT	CASSVWSWRVGSNQPQHF
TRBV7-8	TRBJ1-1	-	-	TGTGCCAGCAGCTTACCGGGTTCCATGAACACTGAAGCTTTCTTT	CASSLPGSMNTEAFF
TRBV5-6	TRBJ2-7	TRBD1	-	TGTGCCAGCAGCGCCGGGACAGGGGCGACCTTCTACGACTACGAGCAGTACTTC	CASSAGTGATFYDYEQYF
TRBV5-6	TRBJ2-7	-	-	TGTGCCAGCAGCTGGAAATTAGGGACCTACGAGCAGTACTTC	CASSWKLGTYEQYF
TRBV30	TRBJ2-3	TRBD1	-	TGTGCCTGGTCGACAGGGGGCGGGCAGTATTTT	CAWSTGGGQYF
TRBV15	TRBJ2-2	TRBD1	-	TGTGCCACCAGCGGTATAGGCGGGACAGGGACGGCCGGGGAGCTGTTTTTT	CATSGIGGTGTAGELFF
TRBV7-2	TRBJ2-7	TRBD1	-	TGTGCCAGCAGACTCACAGGGGAGAGGCCCTACGAGCAGTACTTC	CASRLTGERPYEQYF
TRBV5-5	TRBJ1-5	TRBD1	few	TGTGCCAGCAGCTTGTCGGGACAGTCCCAGGAGCCCCAGCATTTT	CASSLSGQSQEPQHF
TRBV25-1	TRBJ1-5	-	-	TGTGCCAGCAGTGGATATGACAAGTGCAATCAGCCCCAGCATTTT	CASSGYDKCNQPQHF
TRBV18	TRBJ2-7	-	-	TGTGCCAGCTCACCAGTTTGGGACGTCGAGCAGTACTTC	CASSPVWDVEQYF
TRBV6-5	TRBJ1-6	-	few	TGTGCCAGCAGTTACGGCCCCAGCTCCTATAATTCACCCCTCCACTTT	CASSYGPSSYNSPLHF
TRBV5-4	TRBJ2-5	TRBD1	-	TGTGCCAGCAGCGGGTGGGGACAGGGGTGGCGGGAGACCCAGTACTTC	CASSGWGQGWRETQYF
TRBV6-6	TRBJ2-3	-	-	TGTGCCAGCAGTTTCGTCGGGGACACAGATACGCAGTATTTT	CASSFVGDTDTQYF
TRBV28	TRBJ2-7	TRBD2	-	TGTGCCAGCAGTAAGCCCCCGGGGGGCGAGCAGTACTTC	CASSKPPGGEQYF
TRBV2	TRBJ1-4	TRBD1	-	TGTGCCAGCACACGAGACAGGGCGGAGGAAAAACTGTTTTTT	CASTRDRAEEKLFF
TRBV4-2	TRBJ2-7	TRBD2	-	TGTGCCAGCAGCCAAGATAGGGCTAGCGGGGGAAACGAGCAGTACTTC	CASSQDRASGGNEQYF
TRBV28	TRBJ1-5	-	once	TGTGCCAGCAGTTATACGACAGGACCAATCAGGCCCCAGCATTTT	CASSYTTGPIRPQHF
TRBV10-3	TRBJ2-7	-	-	TGTGCCATCTCAGAGCTCAGCTCCTACGAGCAGTACTTC	CAISELSSYEQYF
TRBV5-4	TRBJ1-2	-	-	TGTGCCAGCAGCTTGGGGTCGACAGATATAGTTTATGGCTACACCTTC	CASSLGSTDIVYGYTF
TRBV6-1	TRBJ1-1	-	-	TGTGCCAGCAGTGACCGGACAATTACAGCTTTCTTT	CASSDRTITAFF
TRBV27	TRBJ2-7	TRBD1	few	TGTGCCAGCAGTCGTAAAGGACAGGGGGCTTACGAGCAGTACTTC	CASSRKGQGAYEQYF
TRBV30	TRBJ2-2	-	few	TGTGCCTGGAGTTTGGCTAGCGCCGAGCTGTTTTTT	CAWSLASAELFF
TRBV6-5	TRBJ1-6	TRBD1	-	TGTGCCAGCACTCCGAGACCTGACAGGGATTCACCCCTCCACTTT	CASTPRPDRDSPLHF
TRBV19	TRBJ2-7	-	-	TGTGCCAGTAACGCCCGGGGCTACGAGCAGTACTTC	CASNARGYEQYF
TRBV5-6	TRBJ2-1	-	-	TGTGCCAGCAGCTTGGGATTCAAGCAGTTCTTC	CASSLGFKQFF
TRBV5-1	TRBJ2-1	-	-	TGCGCCAGCAGCTCTATACTACGTTCAGCGAGCAATGAGCAGTTCTTC	CASSSILRSASNEQFF
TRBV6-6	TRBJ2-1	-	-	TGTGCCAGCAGTTACGTAGCAGAGGGTTACAATGAGCAGTTCTTC	CASSYVAEGYNEQFF
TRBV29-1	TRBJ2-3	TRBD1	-	TGCAGCGTCGAGTGGGACAGGGCCACAGATACGCAGTATTTT	CSVEWDRATDTQYF
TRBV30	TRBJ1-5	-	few	TGTGCCTGGAGCGCACAGGGAGATCAGCCCCAGCATTTT	CAWSAQGDQPQHF
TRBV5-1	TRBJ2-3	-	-	TGCGCCAGCAGCTTGGTGGCAGGGAGCACAGATACGCAGTATTTT	CASSLVAGSTDTQYF
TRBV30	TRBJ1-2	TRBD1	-	TGTGCCTGGATGGTAGGGACAGGCTATGGCTACACCTTC	CAWMVGTGYGYTF
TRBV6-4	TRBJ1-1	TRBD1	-	TGTGCCAGCAGTGACTCGGACAGGGGGCGCGCTGAAGCTTTCTTT	CASSDSDRGRAEAFF
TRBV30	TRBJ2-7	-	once	TGTGCCTGGAGTGTGTACAGGGAGGGCGAGCAGTACTTC	CAWSVYREGEQYF
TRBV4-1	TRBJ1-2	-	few	TGCGCCAGCAGCCAAGAGGGAGGGAGGGGCTACACCTTC	CASSQEGGRGYTF
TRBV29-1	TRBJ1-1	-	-	TGCAGCGTTGTTAGTTACATGAACACTGAAGCTTTCTTT	CSVVSYMNTEAFF
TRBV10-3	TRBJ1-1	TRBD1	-	TGTGCCATCAGTGGTCGGGACAGTCGAAACACTGAAGCTTTCTTT	CAISGRDSRNTEAFF
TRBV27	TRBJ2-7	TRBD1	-	TGTGCCAGCAGTTCCGGGACAGGGGGCTACGAGCAGTACTTC	CASSSGTGGYEQYF
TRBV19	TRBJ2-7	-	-	TGTGCCAGTAGTATAGATATAGGGCTTAGCTACGAGCAGTACTTC	CASSIDIGLSYEQYF
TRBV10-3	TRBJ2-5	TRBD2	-	TGTGCCATCAGGGGCTCCGGGACTAGCGGGGGTCAAGAGACCCAGTACTTC	CAIRGSGTSGGQETQYF
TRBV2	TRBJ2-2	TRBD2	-	TGTGCCAGCAGGGGACTAGCGGTCACCGGGGAGCTGTTTTTT	CASRGLAVTGELFF
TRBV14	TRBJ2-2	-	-	TGTGCCAGCAGCCGTCTTCTTGGAGCCGGGGAGCTGTTTTTT	CASSRLLGAGELFF
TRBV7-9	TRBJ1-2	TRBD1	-	TGTGCCAGCAGCCCGACAGGGGGGTGGGGCTACACCTTC	CASSPTGGWGYTF
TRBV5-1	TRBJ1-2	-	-	TGCGCCAGCAGCTTGGCCCCAGGGGCGGCCGGCTACACCTTC	CASSLAPGAAGYTF
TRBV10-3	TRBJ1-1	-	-	TGTGCCATCAGCCCGGGACCGGGCACTGAAGCTTTCTTT	CAISPGPGTEAFF
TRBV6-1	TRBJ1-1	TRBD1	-	TGTGCCAGCAACCGGGACAGACTGAACACTGAAGCTTTCTTT	CASNRDRLNTEAFF